This TCR beta chain was captured by sequencing in a study of response to subunit inactivated influenza vaccine. Study-wide results and caveats: The authors offered the suggestion that each seasonal influenza vaccination recruits few new T cells.

Turning to this clonotype: Its specificity is unknown.

TCRdb re-called the RT-PCR reads with MiXCR, one entry per CDR3 protein. This sample has about 520,000 distinct CDR3 sequences; 25% occur once, and the top ten carry about 1.9%. The origin of this receptor is a man aged 45 to 65 who received an inactivated influenza vaccine. The material sequenced was CD4+ T cells sorted from PBMCs, taken roughly 5 days after vaccination.

This chain's CDR3 is CASSLTGREPQHF. CDR3 nucleotide sequence: TGTGCCAGCAGTTTGACCGGCAGGGAGCCCCAGCATTTT. The gene calls are TRBV12-3 or TRBV12-4 and TRBJ1-5, with a possible D match to TRBD1 (5 bases). V was cut by 3 bases and J by 8 bases, with 11 bases left in between. The CDR3 contains 13 residues.